This T cell receptor beta chain appears in the sequencing data of a study of blood T cell repertoires in COVID-19. Study as a whole: The United States, Italy and Spain provided the acute and convalescent COVID-19 samples.

As handled by the study authors: Amplification with reference gene primers provided the estimates of nucleated cell counts. Libraries were prepared by immunoSEQ multiplex PCR; TCRdb keeps only in-frame clonotypes and omits some of them. For V, J and clone size, that table is used; D and trimming come from the DNA. The sample includes about 130,000 clones, about four fifths of them seen just once. The study counted Cohort 3 donors as recovered given two negative PCRs, clearance, or symptom resolution. The CDR3 loop spans 12 amino acids. V was clipped by 8 bases and J by 12 bases, with 19 bases between them. Germline values: CDR1 LNHDA, CDR2 SQIVND (reference sequence).

This clonotype was obtained from a man between 45 and 60 years old who had recovered from COVID-19. This chain links TRBV19 with TRBJ1-2; D gene ambiguous. The specimen sequenced was PBMCs or T cells enriched from blood (not recorded which). The CDR3 protein is CASSPGSATHTF. The DNA of the CDR3 is TGTGCCAGTTCCCCGGGGTCAGCCACCCACACCTTC.